The sequence of this TCR beta chain was determined in a study of T cells in localized non-small cell lung cancer. Overall study findings and caveats: Of the top 100 tumor clones, median around 62 were in adjacent lung, 25 to 30 among its top 100. Overall survival was longer when the density of T cells in the blood was higher. Uninvolved neighboring lung showed the greatest T cell clonality, exceeding tumor.

In the case of this clone: Its antigen is as yet unknown.

TCRdb's table, derived via immunoSEQ multiplex PCR, lists solely in-frame clones and lacks some. The table lists tens of thousands of clones, around 89% of them singletons. Germline V gene lookup returns CDR1 KGHSH and CDR2 LQKENI. With 3 bases clipped from V and 2 bases from J, the junction kept 9 bases outside the gene matches. There are 16 residues in the CDR3. This rearrangement joins TRBV18 to TRBJ1-2; 7 nucleotides line up with TRBD1. The sample in question was peripheral blood, obtained before any cancer treatment. The origin of this receptor is a woman between 35 and 75 years old with stage I squamous cell lung carcinoma. CDR3: CASSPVTGSVNYGYTF. CDR3 in DNA: TGTGCCAGCTCACCCGTGACAGGGAGTGTGAACTATGGCTACACCTTC.